Listed below are T cell receptor beta chains from one sample, sequenced in a study of CD8 T cells in Susac syndrome. TCRdb redid the calling of the immunoSEQ multiplex PCR reads with MiXCR, one entry per CDR3 protein. In the table there are 160,000 or so distinct CDR3 sequences, approximately 94% of which are singletons. The source material was CD4+ T cells from PBMCs. The receptors come from a human donor with Susac syndrome. Both conserved end residues are part of each CDR3. A D gene is named only where the DNA matches it firmly. Size values are once, few and many counts, or a class for expanded clones, and some rows have none.

abundance: once
d_gene: TRBD1
j_gene: TRBJ1-6
v_gene: TRBV7-2
CDR3nt: TGTGCCAGCAGCCGGGACAGTGGTAATTCACCCCTCCACTTT
CDR3aa: CASSRDSGNSPLHF

abundance: NA
d_gene: NA
j_gene: TRBJ2-5
v_gene: TRBV7-2
CDR3nt: TGTGCCAGCAGCTTAGCGATAAAGACCCAGTACTTC
CDR3aa: CASSLAIKTQYF

abundance: NA
d_gene: TRBD1
j_gene: TRBJ1-1
v_gene: TRBV3-1
CDR3nt: TGTGCCAGCAGCTACCGGGACAGGAACACTGAAGCTTTCTTT
CDR3aa: CASSYRDRNTEAFF

abundance: NA
d_gene: NA
j_gene: TRBJ2-7
v_gene: TRBV11-2
CDR3nt: TGTGCCAGCAGCTTAGGAGGGTGGGGGAGCTCCTACGAGCAGTACTTC
CDR3aa: CASSLGGWGSSYEQYF

abundance: NA
d_gene: NA
j_gene: TRBJ1-1
v_gene: TRBV2
CDR3nt: TGTGCCAGCACCTGGTTGGAGAACACTGAAGCTTTCTTT
CDR3aa: CASTWLENTEAFF

abundance: NA
d_gene: NA
j_gene: TRBJ2-3
v_gene: TRBV14
CDR3nt: TGTGCCAGCAGCCCTCAAAACACAGATACGCAGTATTTT
CDR3aa: CASSPQNTDTQYF

abundance: NA
d_gene: NA
j_gene: TRBJ2-5
v_gene: TRBV15
CDR3nt: TGTGCCACCAGCACCAGGACACCAGGTCAAGAGACCCAGTACTTC
CDR3aa: CATSTRTPGQETQYF

abundance: NA
d_gene: TRBD2
j_gene: TRBJ2-1
v_gene: TRBV2
CDR3nt: TGTGCCAGCAGTCCCACGCGGGGGGCCACCTACAATGAGCAGTTCTTC
CDR3aa: CASSPTRGATYNEQFF

abundance: NA
d_gene: NA
j_gene: TRBJ2-5
v_gene: TRBV5-6
CDR3nt: TGTGCCAGCAGCTTTGGACAGCAAGAGACCCAGTACTTC
CDR3aa: CASSFGQQETQYF

abundance: NA
d_gene: NA
j_gene: TRBJ1-3
v_gene: TRBV24-1
CDR3nt: TGTGCCACCAGAAACGGGACATTT
CDR3aa: CATRNGTF

abundance: NA
d_gene: NA
j_gene: TRBJ1-1
v_gene: TRBV6-5
CDR3nt: TGTGCCAGCAAAGACAGCTTTGAAGCTTTCTTT
CDR3aa: CASKDSFEAFF

abundance: NA
d_gene: NA
j_gene: TRBJ1-2
v_gene: TRBV29-1
CDR3nt: TGCAGCGTGACTAACTATGGCTACACCTTC
CDR3aa: CSVTNYGYTF

abundance: NA
d_gene: TRBD1
j_gene: TRBJ2-1
v_gene: TRBV20-1
CDR3nt: TGCAGTGCTAGAGTAACAGGGGCCCTTGGTGGAGGCTCCTACAATGAGCAGTTCTTC
CDR3aa: CSARVTGALGGGSYNEQFF

abundance: NA
d_gene: NA
j_gene: TRBJ2-5
v_gene: TRBV5-1
CDR3nt: TGCGCCAGCAGCTTGCAGGGGGAGACCCAGTACTTC
CDR3aa: CASSLQGETQYF

abundance: NA
d_gene: NA
j_gene: TRBJ2-5
v_gene: TRBV20-1
CDR3nt: TGCAGTGCTAGAGTGGCCGAACGCCAAGAGACCCAGTACTTC
CDR3aa: CSARVAERQETQYF

abundance: NA
d_gene: TRBD1
j_gene: TRBJ1-5
v_gene: TRBV29-1
CDR3nt: TGCAGCGTTATACAGGGGGTTAATCAGCCCCAGCATTTT
CDR3aa: CSVIQGVNQPQHF

abundance: NA
d_gene: NA
j_gene: TRBJ2-1
v_gene: TRBV3-1
CDR3nt: TGTGCCAGCAGCCAATTTTCAGGGTTATCCTACAATGAGCAGTTCTTC
CDR3aa: CASSQFSGLSYNEQFF

abundance: NA
d_gene: NA
j_gene: TRBJ2-5
v_gene: TRBV7-9
CDR3nt: TGTGCCAGCACCGGGACGGGCGGCGAGACCCAGTACTTC
CDR3aa: CASTGTGGETQYF

abundance: NA
d_gene: TRBD1
j_gene: TRBJ2-7
v_gene: TRBV6-5
CDR3nt: TGTGCCAGCAGTTACTCCGGGACAGGGGACTACGAGCAGTACTTC
CDR3aa: CASSYSGTGDYEQYF

abundance: NA
d_gene: TRBD1
j_gene: TRBJ1-6
v_gene: TRBV15
CDR3nt: TGTGCCACCAGCAGAGATCCCAGGGGGCAAGCTTCACCCCTCCACTTT
CDR3aa: CATSRDPRGQASPLHF

abundance: NA
d_gene: TRBD1
j_gene: TRBJ1-5
v_gene: TRBV7-9
CDR3nt: TGTGCCACGTCCGGGACAGGGGCGTATAGCAATCAGCCCCAGCATTTT
CDR3aa: CATSGTGAYSNQPQHF

abundance: NA
d_gene: NA
j_gene: TRBJ2-6
v_gene: TRBV7-2
CDR3nt: TGTGCCAGCAGCTCGCCAGCTCTGACGGTCAACGTCCTGACTTTC
CDR3aa: CASSSPALTVNVLTF

abundance: NA
d_gene: NA
j_gene: TRBJ1-2
v_gene: TRBV4-3
CDR3nt: TGCGCCAGCAGCCAACAGGGGCGAAACGGCTACACCTTC
CDR3aa: CASSQQGRNGYTF

abundance: once
d_gene: TRBD1
j_gene: TRBJ2-4
v_gene: TRBV29-1
CDR3nt: TGCAGCGTTGGAGCGGACAGGGGGCGTAACATTCAGTACTTC
CDR3aa: CSVGADRGRNIQYF

abundance: NA
d_gene: TRBD1
j_gene: TRBJ2-4
v_gene: TRBV7-9
CDR3nt: TGTGCCAGCAGACCTTACGACAGGGACAAAAACATTCAGTACTTC
CDR3aa: CASRPYDRDKNIQYF

abundance: NA
d_gene: TRBD1
j_gene: TRBJ2-5
v_gene: TRBV10-3
CDR3nt: TGTGCCATATCGGGACAGAACCAAGAGACCCAGTACTTC
CDR3aa: CAISGQNQETQYF

abundance: NA
d_gene: NA
j_gene: TRBJ2-1
v_gene: TRBV20-1
CDR3nt: TGCAGTGCTAGTGCTCATGAGCAGTTCTTC
CDR3aa: CSASAHEQFF

abundance: NA
d_gene: NA
j_gene: TRBJ2-2
v_gene: TRBV19
CDR3nt: TGTGCCAGTAGCCTCACCGGGGAGCTGTTTTTT
CDR3aa: CASSLTGELFF

abundance: NA
d_gene: NA
j_gene: TRBJ2-6
v_gene: TRBV7-2
CDR3nt: TGTGCCAGCAGCTTATTGGGGGCCGCTGGGGCCAACGTCCTGACTTTC
CDR3aa: CASSLLGAAGANVLTF

abundance: once
d_gene: NA
j_gene: TRBJ2-2
v_gene: TRBV9
CDR3nt: TGTGCCAGCAGCGTAGCACAGGGTAGGGGCGGGGAGCTGTTTTTT
CDR3aa: CASSVAQGRGGELFF

abundance: NA
d_gene: NA
j_gene: TRBJ1-1
v_gene: TRBV30
CDR3nt: TGTGCCTGGAGTGTAAGGGATAACACTGAAGCTTTCTTT
CDR3aa: CAWSVRDNTEAFF

abundance: NA
d_gene: NA
j_gene: TRBJ2-3
v_gene: TRBV12-3/TRBV12-4
CDR3nt: TGTGCCAGCAGTTCCTTCCAGACGGAAGATACGCAGTATTTT
CDR3aa: CASSSFQTEDTQYF

abundance: NA
d_gene: TRBD1
j_gene: TRBJ2-5
v_gene: TRBV25-1
CDR3nt: TGTGCCAGCAGTGGACAGGGGGATAAGGAGACCCAGTACTTC
CDR3aa: CASSGQGDKETQYF

abundance: NA
d_gene: TRBD1
j_gene: TRBJ2-1
v_gene: TRBV12-3/TRBV12-4
CDR3nt: TGTGCCAGCAGTGTCCGAACGGGACAGGGGGCAAATGAGCAGTTCTTC
CDR3aa: CASSVRTGQGANEQFF

abundance: NA
d_gene: TRBD1
j_gene: TRBJ1-2
v_gene: TRBV20-1
CDR3nt: TGCAGTGCTAGAGCAGGACAGGGGGCCGTGGCCTTC
CDR3aa: CSARAGQGAVAF

abundance: NA
d_gene: NA
j_gene: TRBJ2-2
v_gene: TRBV6-1
CDR3nt: TGTGCCAGCAGCGAGCGACATTCCGGGGAGCTGTTTTTT
CDR3aa: CASSERHSGELFF

abundance: NA
d_gene: NA
j_gene: TRBJ2-2
v_gene: TRBV20-1
CDR3nt: TGCAGTGCTAGAGTTCCGAACACCGGGGAGCTGTTTTTT
CDR3aa: CSARVPNTGELFF

abundance: NA
d_gene: TRBD1
j_gene: TRBJ1-6
v_gene: TRBV27
CDR3nt: TGTGCCAGCAGTTTCCGCACAGGGGGATCCTATAATTCACCCCTCCACTTT
CDR3aa: CASSFRTGGSYNSPLHF

abundance: NA
d_gene: NA
j_gene: TRBJ1-1
v_gene: TRBV7-3
CDR3nt: TGTGCCAGCAGCCTGACACCCCAAGGCATGAACACTGAAGCTTTCTTT
CDR3aa: CASSLTPQGMNTEAFF

abundance: NA
d_gene: NA
j_gene: TRBJ2-4
v_gene: TRBV2
CDR3nt: TGTGCCAGCAGTGAAGATCAGGGGTCGGTGGCCAAAAACATTCAGTACTTC
CDR3aa: CASSEDQGSVAKNIQYF

abundance: NA
d_gene: TRBD1
j_gene: TRBJ2-3
v_gene: TRBV20-1
CDR3nt: TGCAGTGCAACGACAGGGAGCCGCACAGATACGCAGTATTTT
CDR3aa: CSATTGSRTDTQYF

abundance: NA
d_gene: NA
j_gene: TRBJ1-2
v_gene: TRBV25-1
CDR3nt: TGTGCCAGCAGTGAGGGGACACCTCCGACCTTC
CDR3aa: CASSEGTPPTF

abundance: NA
d_gene: NA
j_gene: TRBJ2-1
v_gene: TRBV5-1
CDR3nt: TGCGCCAGCAGCTCAGGACGCACCCAAGGGCACAATGAGCAGTTCTTC
CDR3aa: CASSSGRTQGHNEQFF

abundance: NA
d_gene: NA
j_gene: TRBJ1-2
v_gene: TRBV20-1
CDR3nt: TGCAGTGCTAGGGACAGCTTCAACTATGGCTACACCTTC
CDR3aa: CSARDSFNYGYTF

abundance: NA
d_gene: NA
j_gene: TRBJ1-1
v_gene: TRBV3-1
CDR3nt: TGTGCCAGCAGCCGAGGGCTTACTGAAGCTTTCTTT
CDR3aa: CASSRGLTEAFF

abundance: NA
d_gene: NA
j_gene: TRBJ2-3
v_gene: TRBV10-1
CDR3nt: TGCGCCAGCAGTCCGGGACGAGGGGCCGATACGCAGTATTTT
CDR3aa: CASSPGRGADTQYF

abundance: NA
d_gene: NA
j_gene: TRBJ1-6
v_gene: TRBV7-8
CDR3nt: TGTGCCAGCAGCCGGACAGAGTTTAATAATTCACCCCTCCACTTT
CDR3aa: CASSRTEFNNSPLHF

abundance: NA
d_gene: NA
j_gene: TRBJ1-1
v_gene: TRBV7-6
CDR3nt: TGTGCCAGCATCCCCAGTGTGGCAGGATCAAGAGCTTTCTTT
CDR3aa: CASIPSVAGSRAFF

abundance: NA
d_gene: NA
j_gene: TRBJ1-1
v_gene: TRBV18
CDR3nt: TGTGCCAGCTCAGGGGGGGCTGAAGCTTTCTTT
CDR3aa: CASSGGAEAFF

abundance: NA
d_gene: TRBD2
j_gene: TRBJ2-3
v_gene: TRBV7-8
CDR3nt: TGTGCCAGCAGCTTTCATAGCGGGGGCGAAGGAGATACGCAGTATTTT
CDR3aa: CASSFHSGGEGDTQYF

abundance: NA
d_gene: NA
j_gene: TRBJ2-7
v_gene: TRBV20-1
CDR3nt: TGCAGTGCCCGCTCGGACTTGTCGTACGAGCAGTACTTC
CDR3aa: CSARSDLSYEQYF

abundance: NA
d_gene: NA
j_gene: TRBJ2-7
v_gene: TRBV7-2
CDR3nt: TGTGCCAGCAGCTTCCAGGTAACCGGGACCGAGCAGTACTTC
CDR3aa: CASSFQVTGTEQYF

abundance: once
d_gene: NA
j_gene: TRBJ2-3
v_gene: TRBV24-1
CDR3nt: TGTGCCACCAGTGATGGACAGTCATTCGGGGATACGCAGTATTTT
CDR3aa: CATSDGQSFGDTQYF

abundance: NA
d_gene: TRBD1
j_gene: TRBJ2-3
v_gene: TRBV24-1
CDR3nt: TGTGCCACCAGTGGCGGGACAGGGAGGTCAGATACGCAGTATTTT
CDR3aa: CATSGGTGRSDTQYF